Given below is one TCR beta chain in context. The antigen remains unidentified. The record originates from a study of CD8 T cells in ankylosing spondylitis. Study-wide points: One TCR beta motif, made up of about 8 highly homologous variants, appeared characteristic of ankylosing spondylitis blood. Disease-linked clones were reportedly significantly enriched in matched ankylosing spondylitis synovial fluid.

The CDR3 has 20 amino acids. V lost 2 bases, J lost 0 bases, and 10 bases stayed unmatched. In germline, CDR1 is MDHEN, CDR2 SYDVKM. TCRdb redid the calling of the 5' RACE reads with MiXCR, one entry per CDR3 protein. The sample holds under 300,000 distinct CDR3 sequences; 15% to 20% are singletons and the top ten take less than 35%. The clonotype originates from a male donor with ankylosing spondylitis or in good health (not recorded which). The chain has TRBV28 and TRBJ2-7; 16 nucleotides line up with TRBD2. Sequencing was carried out using blood, either unsorted or a sorted T cell fraction (not recorded which). The CDR3 bases are TGTGCCAGCAGTTTACCTCCGGGGACTAGCGGGAGGGCACACTCCTACGAGCAGTACTTC. Translated: CASSLPPGTSGRAHSYEQYF.